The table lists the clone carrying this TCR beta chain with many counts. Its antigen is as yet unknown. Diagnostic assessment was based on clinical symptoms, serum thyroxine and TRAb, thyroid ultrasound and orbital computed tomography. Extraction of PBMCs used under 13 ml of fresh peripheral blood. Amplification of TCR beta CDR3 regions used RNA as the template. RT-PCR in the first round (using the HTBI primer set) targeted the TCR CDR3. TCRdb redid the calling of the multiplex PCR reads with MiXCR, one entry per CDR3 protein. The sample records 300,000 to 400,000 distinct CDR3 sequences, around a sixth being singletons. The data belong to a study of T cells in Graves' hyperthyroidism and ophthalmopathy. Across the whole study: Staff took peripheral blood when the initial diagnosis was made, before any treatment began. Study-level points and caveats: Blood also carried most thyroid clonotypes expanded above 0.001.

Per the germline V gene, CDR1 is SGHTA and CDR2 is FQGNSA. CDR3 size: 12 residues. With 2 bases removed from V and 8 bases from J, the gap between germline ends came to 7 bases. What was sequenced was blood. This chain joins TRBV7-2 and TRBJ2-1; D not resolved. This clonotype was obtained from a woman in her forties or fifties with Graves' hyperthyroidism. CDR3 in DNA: TGTGCCAGCAGCTTATCGGCACATGAGCAGTTCTTC. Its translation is CASSLSAHEQFF.